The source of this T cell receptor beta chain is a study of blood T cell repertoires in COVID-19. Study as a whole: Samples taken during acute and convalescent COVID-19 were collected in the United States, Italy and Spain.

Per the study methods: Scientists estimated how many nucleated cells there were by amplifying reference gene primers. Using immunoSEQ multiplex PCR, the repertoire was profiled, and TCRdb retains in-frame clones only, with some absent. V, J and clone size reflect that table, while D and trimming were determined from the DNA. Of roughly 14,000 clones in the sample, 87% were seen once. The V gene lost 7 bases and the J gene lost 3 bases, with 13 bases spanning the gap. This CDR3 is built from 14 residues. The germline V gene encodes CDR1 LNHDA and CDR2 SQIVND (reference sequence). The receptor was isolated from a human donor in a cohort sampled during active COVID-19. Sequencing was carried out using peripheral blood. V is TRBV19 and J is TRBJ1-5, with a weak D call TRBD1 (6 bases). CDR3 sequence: CASTAWGPNQPQHF. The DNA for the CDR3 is TGTGCCAGTACCGCATGGGGGCCCAATCAGCCCCAGCATTTT.